This T cell receptor beta chain was recorded in a study of cytomegalovirus exposure and HLA in healthy donors. Germline CDR1 SGHVS, CDR2 FNYEAQ. Trimming removed 4 bases at V and 0 bases at J, with 22 bases between. The CDR3 sequence is 19 residues long. It was with 60 Vbeta and 13 Jbeta primers that the PCR ran. Assay: immunoSEQ multiplex PCR; the TCRdb copy retains only in-frame clones and omits some. The data hold 120,000 or so clones, with around 66% observed a single time. Sequencing was performed on PBMCs. The sequence came from a woman between 40 and 55 years old in good health and CMV-seropositive. The chain employs TRBV7-6 and TRBJ2-1, with a possible D match to TRBD2 (5 bases). The CDR3 DNA reads as TGTGCCAGCAGCTCCGTCTATTCTAGCACTTATAGCTCCTACAATGAGCAGTTCTTC. It specifies CASSSVYSSTYSSYNEQFF. The full variable domain, completed using reference TRBV7-6 and TRBJ2-1, is GAGVSQSPRYKVTKRGQDVALRCDPISGHVSLYWYRQALGQGPEFLTYFNYEAQQDKSGLPNDRFSAERPEGSISTLTIQRTEQRDSAMYRCASSSVYSSTYSSYNEQFFGPGTRLTVL.